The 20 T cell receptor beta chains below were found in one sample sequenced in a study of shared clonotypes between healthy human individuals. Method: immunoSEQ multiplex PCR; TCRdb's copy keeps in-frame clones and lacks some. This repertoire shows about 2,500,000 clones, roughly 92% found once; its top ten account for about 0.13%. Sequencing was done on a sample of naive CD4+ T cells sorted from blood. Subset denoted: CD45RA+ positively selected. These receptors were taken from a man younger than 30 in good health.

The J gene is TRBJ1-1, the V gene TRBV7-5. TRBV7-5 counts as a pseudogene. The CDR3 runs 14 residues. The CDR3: CASSLDLQHGEAFF. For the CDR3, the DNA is TGTGCCAGCAGCTTAGACCTTCAGCATGGTGAAGCTTTCTTT.

CDR3 in amino acids: CASSKPGGSSGNTEAFF. The CDR3 coding sequence is TGTGCCAGCAGCAAACCTGGGGGGTCTTCGGGAAACACTGAAGCTTTCTTT. This chain joins TRBV11-2 and TRBJ1-1; D may be TRBD1 (5 bases). The germline CDR1 and CDR2 sequences are SGHAT and FQNNGV. This CDR3 comprises 17 residues. V shed 5 bases and J shed 2 bases, with 21 bases lying between them. Together with reference TRBV11-2 and TRBJ1-1, the CDR3 gives the full variable domain: EAGVAQSPRYKIIEKRQSVAFWCNPISGHATLYWYQQILGQGPKLLIQFQNNGVVDDSQLPKDRFSAERLKGVDSTLKIQPAKLEDSAVYLCASSKPGGSSGNTEAFFGQGTRLTVV.

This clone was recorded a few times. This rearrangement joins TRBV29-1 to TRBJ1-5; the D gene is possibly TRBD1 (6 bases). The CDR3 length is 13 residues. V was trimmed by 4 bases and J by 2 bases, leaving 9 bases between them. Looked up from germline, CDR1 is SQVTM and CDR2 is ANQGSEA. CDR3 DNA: TGCAGCGTTGGACAGGCGGGCAATCAGCCCCAGCATTTT. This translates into CSVGQAGNQPQHF.

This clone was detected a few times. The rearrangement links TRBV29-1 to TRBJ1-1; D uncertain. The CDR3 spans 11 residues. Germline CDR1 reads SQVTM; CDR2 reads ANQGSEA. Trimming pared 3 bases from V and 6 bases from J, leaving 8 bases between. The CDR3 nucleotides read TGCAGCGTTGAGGGAAGGGCTGAAGCTTTCTTT. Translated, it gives CSVEGRAEAFF.

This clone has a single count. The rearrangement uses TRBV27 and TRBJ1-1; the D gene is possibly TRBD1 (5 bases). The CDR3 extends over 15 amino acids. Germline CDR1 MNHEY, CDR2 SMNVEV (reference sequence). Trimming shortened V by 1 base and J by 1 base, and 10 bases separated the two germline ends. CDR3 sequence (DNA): TGTGCCAGCAGTTTATTGGGGCACGGGAACACTGAAGCTTTCTTT. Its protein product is CASSLLGHGNTEAFF.

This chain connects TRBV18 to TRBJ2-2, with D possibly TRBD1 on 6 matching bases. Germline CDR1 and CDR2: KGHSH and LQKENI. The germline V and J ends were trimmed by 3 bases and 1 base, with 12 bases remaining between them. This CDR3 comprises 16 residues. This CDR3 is CASSPLDRMNTGELFF. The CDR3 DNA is TGTGCCAGCTCACCCCTTGACAGGATGAACACCGGGGAGCTGTTTTTT.

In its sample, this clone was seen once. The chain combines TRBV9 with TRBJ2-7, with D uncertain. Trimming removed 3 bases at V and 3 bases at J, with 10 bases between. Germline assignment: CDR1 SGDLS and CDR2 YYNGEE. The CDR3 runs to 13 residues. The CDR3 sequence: CASSEGLGYEQYF. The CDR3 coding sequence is TGTGCCAGCAGCGAGGGATTGGGCTACGAGCAGTACTTC. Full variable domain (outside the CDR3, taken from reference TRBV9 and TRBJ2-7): DSGVTQTPKHLITATGQRVTLRCSPRSGDLSVYWYQQSLDQGLQFLIQYYNGEERAKGNILERFSAQQFPDLHSELNLSSLELGDSALYFCASSEGLGYEQYFGPGTRLTVT.

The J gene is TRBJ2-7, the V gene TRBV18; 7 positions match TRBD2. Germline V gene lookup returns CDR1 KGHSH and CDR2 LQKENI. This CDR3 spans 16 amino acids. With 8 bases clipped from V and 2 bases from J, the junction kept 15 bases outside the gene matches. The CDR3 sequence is CASTQNKGGSPYEQYF. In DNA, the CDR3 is TGTGCCAGCACTCAAAACAAGGGAGGGTCCCCCTACGAGCAGTACTTC.

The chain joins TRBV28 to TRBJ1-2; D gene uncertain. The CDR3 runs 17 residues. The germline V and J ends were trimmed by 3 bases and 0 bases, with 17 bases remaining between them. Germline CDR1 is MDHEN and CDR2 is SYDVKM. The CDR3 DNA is TGTGCCAGCAGTTTGCTTGCCGTAGGGCAGACTAACTATGGCTACACCTTC. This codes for CASSLLAVGQTNYGYTF.

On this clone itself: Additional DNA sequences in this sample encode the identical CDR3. DNA of the CDR3: TGTGCCAGCAGTTACGCCGGGACGGGGGCCTACGAGCAGTACTTC. Residues: CASSYAGTGAYEQYF. The chain employs TRBV6-5 and TRBJ2-7; TRBD2 is a possible D gene (6 bases). The V gene's germline CDR1 is MNHEY and CDR2 SVGAGI. The length of the CDR3 is 15 residues. The germline V and J ends were trimmed by 2 bases and 2 bases, with 13 bases remaining between them.

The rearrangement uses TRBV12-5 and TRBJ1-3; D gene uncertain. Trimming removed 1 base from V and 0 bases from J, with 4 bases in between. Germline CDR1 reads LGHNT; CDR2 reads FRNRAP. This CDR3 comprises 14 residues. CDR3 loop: CASGLGSSGNTIYF. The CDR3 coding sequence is TGTGCTAGTGGTTTGGGCAGCTCTGGAAACACCATATATTTT.

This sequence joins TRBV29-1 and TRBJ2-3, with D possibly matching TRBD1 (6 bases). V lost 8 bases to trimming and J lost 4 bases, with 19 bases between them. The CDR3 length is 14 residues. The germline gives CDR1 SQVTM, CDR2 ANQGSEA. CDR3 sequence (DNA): TGCAGCTCAAGACAGGACCAGGTCTCAGATACGCAGTATTTT. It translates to CSSRQDQVSDTQYF.

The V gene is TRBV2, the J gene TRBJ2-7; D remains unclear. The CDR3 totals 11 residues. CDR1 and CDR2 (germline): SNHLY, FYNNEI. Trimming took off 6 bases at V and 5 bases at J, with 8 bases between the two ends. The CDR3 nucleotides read TGTGCCAGCAGGAATGTGAACGAGCAGTACTTC. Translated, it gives CASRNVNEQYF. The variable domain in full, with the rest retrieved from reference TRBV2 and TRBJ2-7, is EPEVTQTPSHQVTQMGQEVILRCVPISNHLYFYWYRQILGQKVEFLVSFYNNEISEKSEIFDDQFSVERPDGSNFTLKIRSTKLEDSAMYFCASRNVNEQYFGPGTRLTVT.

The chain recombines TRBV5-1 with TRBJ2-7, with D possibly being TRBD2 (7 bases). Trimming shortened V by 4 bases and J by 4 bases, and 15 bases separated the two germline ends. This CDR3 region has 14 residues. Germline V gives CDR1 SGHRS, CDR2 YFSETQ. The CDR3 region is CASSVGGPQYEQYF. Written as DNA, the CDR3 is TGCGCCAGCAGCGTCGGGGGGCCCCAGTACGAGCAGTACTTC.

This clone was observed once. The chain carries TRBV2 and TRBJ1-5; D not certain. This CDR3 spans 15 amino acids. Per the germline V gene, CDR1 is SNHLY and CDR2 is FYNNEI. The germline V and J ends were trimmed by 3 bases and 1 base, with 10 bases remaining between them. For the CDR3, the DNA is TGTGCCAGCAGTGATGACCCGGGGAGCAATCAGCCCCAGCATTTT. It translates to CASSDDPGSNQPQHF.

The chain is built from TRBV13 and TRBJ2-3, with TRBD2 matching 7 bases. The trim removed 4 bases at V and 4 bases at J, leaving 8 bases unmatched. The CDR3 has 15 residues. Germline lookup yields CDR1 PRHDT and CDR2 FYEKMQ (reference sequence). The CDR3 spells CASSWAGVRPDTQYF. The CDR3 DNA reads TGTGCCAGCAGCTGGGCGGGAGTTAGGCCAGATACGCAGTATTTT.

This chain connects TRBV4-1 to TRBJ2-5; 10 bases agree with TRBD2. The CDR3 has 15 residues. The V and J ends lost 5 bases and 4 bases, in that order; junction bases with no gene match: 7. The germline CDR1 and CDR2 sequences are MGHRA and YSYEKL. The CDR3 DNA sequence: TGCGCCAGCAGCATCAGCGGGGGGGCCTCAGAGACCCAGTACTTC. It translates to CASSISGGASETQYF.

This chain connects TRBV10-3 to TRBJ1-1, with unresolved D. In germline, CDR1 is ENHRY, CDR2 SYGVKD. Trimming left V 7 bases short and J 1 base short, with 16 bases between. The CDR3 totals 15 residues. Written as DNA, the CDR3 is TGTGCCATCACAGGTGGCCTGCACGGGAACACTGAAGCTTTCTTT. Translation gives CAITGGLHGNTEAFF.

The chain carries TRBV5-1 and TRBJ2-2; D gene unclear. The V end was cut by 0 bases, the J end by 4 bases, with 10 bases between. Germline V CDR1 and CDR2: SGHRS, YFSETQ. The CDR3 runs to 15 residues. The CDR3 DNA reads TGCGCCAGCAGCTTGGACCCAGCGTCCACCGGGGAGCTGTTTTTT. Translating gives CASSLDPASTGELFF.

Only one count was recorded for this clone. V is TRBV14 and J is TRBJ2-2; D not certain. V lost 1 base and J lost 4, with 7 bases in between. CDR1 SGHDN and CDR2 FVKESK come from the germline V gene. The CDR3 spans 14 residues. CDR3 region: CASSQATGTGELFF. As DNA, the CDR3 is TGTGCCAGCAGCCAAGCGACGGGCACCGGGGAGCTGTTTTTT.